The 31 T cell receptor beta chains below all came from one sample that was sequenced in a study of CD8 T cells in ankylosing spondylitis. Points from the study as a whole: Made up of about eight highly homologous variants, a TCR beta motif appeared characteristic of ankylosing spondylitis blood.

No antigen has been identified for these receptors. From the 5' RACE reads, TCRdb called clonotypes with MiXCR, one entry per CDR3 protein. The sample consists of 700,000 to 1,000,000 distinct CDR3 sequences, approximately 10% of them appearing once. The sequenced sample was blood, either unsorted or a sorted T cell fraction (not recorded which). All receptors come from a male donor with ankylosing spondylitis.

This clonotype has at least ten counts. V and J are TRBV29-1 and TRBJ1-5, with D possibly TRBD1 on 6 matching bases. The CDR3 covers 14 residues. The germline V gene encodes CDR1 SQVTM and CDR2 ANQGSEA. Trimming removed 5 bases from V and 9 bases from J, with 20 bases in between. CDR3 sequence reads: CSVRPDPQGGPQHF. CDR3 sequence (DNA): TGCAGCGTTCGACCTGACCCACAGGGAGGGCCCCAGCATTTT.

This clonotype occurred a few times. The chain has TRBV20-1 and TRBJ1-1, with D tentatively TRBD1 (6 bases). The V end was cut by 3 bases, the J end by 6 bases, with 14 bases between. Germline V gives CDR1 DFQATT, CDR2 SNEGSKA (reference sequence). CDR3 size: 13 residues. CDR3 nucleotides: TGCAGTGCTAGTAGGCAGGGGCTTGCTGAAGCTTTCTTT. This sequence encodes CSASRQGLAEAFF.

This clonotype was seen ten or more times. The chain joins TRBV4-3 to TRBJ2-7; D ambiguous. The CDR3 has 14 amino acids. Germline loops: CDR1 LGHNA, CDR2 YSLEER. V was cut by 1 base and J by 4 bases, with 11 bases left in between. CDR3 in amino acids: CASSQGSSHYEQYF. The CDR3 region has the DNA TGCGCCAGCAGCCAAGGATCCTCTCATTACGAGCAGTACTTC.

This chain links TRBV5-1 with TRBJ1-2, with TRBD1 identical over 10 bases. The CDR3 consists of 18 residues. V trimming: 1 base; J trimming: 0 bases; junction bases outside the gene matches: 9. Germline V CDR1 and CDR2: SGHRS, YFSETQ. CDR3 loop: CASSLTGQGYSPNYGYTF. The CDR3 DNA reads TGCGCCAGCAGCTTGACGGGACAGGGGTACTCCCCTAACTATGGCTACACCTTC. The whole variable domain, remainder taken from reference TRBV5-1 and TRBJ1-2, is KAGVTQTPRYLIKTRGQQVTLSCSPISGHRSVSWYQQTPGQGLQFLFEYFSETQRNKGNFPGRFSGRQFSNSRSEMNVSTLELGDSALYLCASSLTGQGYSPNYGYTFGSGTRLTVV.

This clonotype showed up many times. The rearrangement links TRBV3-1 to TRBJ2-2; D uncertain. The CDR3 length is 10 residues. Trimming stripped 9 bases from V and 7 bases from J, with 6 bases between. The germline V gene has CDR1 LGHDT and CDR2 YNNKEL (reference sequence). Here the CDR3 reads CASGFGELFF. Written as DNA, the CDR3 is TGTGCCAGTGGCTTCGGGGAGCTGTTTTTT.

The chain employs TRBV5-8 and TRBJ2-7; D call uncertain. This CDR3 has 13 residues. Germline V gene data show CDR1 as SGHTS and CDR2 as YDEGEE. Trimming took off 0 bases at V and 3 bases at J, with 7 bases between the two ends. The CDR3 DNA is TGTGCCAGCAGCTTGGGCCTCCACTACGAGCAGTACTTC. Amino acids: CASSLGLHYEQYF.

This rearrangement joins TRBV5-1 to TRBJ1-2; a weak D match, TRBD1 (5 bases). There are 14 residues in the CDR3. With 4 bases removed from V and 5 bases from J, the gap between germline ends came to 15 bases. Germline V lookup: CDR1 SGHRS, CDR2 YFSETQ. The CDR3 sequence: CASSPGTQRYGYTF. The CDR3 DNA reads TGCGCCAGCAGCCCGGGGACGCAACGATATGGCTACACCTTC.

This clonotype was recorded a few times. The gene calls are TRBV10-3 and TRBJ2-4; TRBD2 is a possible D gene (5 bases). V was shortened by 6 bases and J by 5 bases, with 11 bases between the two germline ends. Germline V CDR1 and CDR2: ENHRY, SYGVKD. The CDR3 loop spans 13 amino acids. The CDR3 nucleotides read TGTGCCATCAGACGGACTGTCCAAAACATTCAGTACTTC. Its protein product is CAIRRTVQNIQYF.

This clonotype was observed a few times. The V call is TRBV30, the J call TRBJ2-3; D gene uncertain. V dropped 5 bases and J dropped 6 bases, with 9 bases sitting between them. CDR3 size: 11 residues. Per the germline V gene, CDR1 is GTSNPN and CDR2 is SVGIG (reference sequence). Here the CDR3 reads CAWQTFDTQYF. The CDR3 nucleotides are TGTGCCTGGCAAACGTTCGATACGCAGTATTTT.

This clonotype showed up many times. The chain recombines TRBV6-1 with TRBJ2-7; the D call may be TRBD1 or TRBD2 (5 bases each). This CDR3 spans 14 amino acids. The V end lost 5 bases, the J end lost 3 bases, and 14 bases lay between the germline ends. The germline gives CDR1 MNHNS, CDR2 SASEGT. Here the CDR3 reads CASSHPGPGYEQYF. The CDR3, as DNA: TGTGCCAGCAGTCATCCGGGACCCGGCTACGAGCAGTACTTC.

This clonotype has only a few counts. This chain links TRBV20-1 with TRBJ2-3; 9 bases are shared with TRBD2. Germline CDR1 reads DFQATT; CDR2 reads SNEGSKA (reference sequence). Trimming took 0 bases from V and 2 from J; bases not matched to a gene: 6. The CDR3 is 16 amino acids. The CDR3 DNA reads as TGCAGTGCTAGAGATCCGCTAGCGGGACCCACAGATACGCAGTATTTT. It translates to CSARDPLAGPTDTQYF.

This chain uses TRBV11-1 with TRBJ2-3; 14 nucleotides agree with TRBD2. The J segment lost 5 bases and the V segment lost 2 bases, leaving 9 bases of the junction unmatched. This CDR3 is 18 amino acids long. CDR1 and CDR2 from the germline V gene are SGHAT and FQDESV (reference sequence). The CDR3 protein is CASSLPRGTSGSKDTQYF. CDR3 DNA: TGTGCCAGCAGCTTACCCAGGGGGACTAGCGGGAGTAAAGATACGCAGTATTTT.

This clonotype was observed a handful of times. V gene TRBV6-5 combines with J gene TRBJ1-3; TRBD1 is a possible D gene (5 bases). Germline V CDR1 and CDR2: MNHEY, SVGAGI. Deletions cut 2 bases from V and 0 bases from J, with 8 bases between. The CDR3 runs to 15 residues. The CDR3, as DNA: TGTGCCAGCAGTTACGGGGCCCCCTCTGGAAACACCATATATTTT. This encodes CASSYGAPSGNTIYF.

A note on this clonotype: One base away lies a much larger clone, so this may be a sequencing read error. The rearrangement uses TRBV20-1 and TRBJ2-2; weak D call: TRBD2 (6 bases). Looked up from germline, CDR1 is DFQATT and CDR2 is SNEGSKA (reference sequence). The CDR3 length is 14 residues. The CDR3 loop reads CSAPRDSTTAELFF. The CDR3 nucleotides are TGCAGTGCCCCCCGGGACTCAACAACCGCGGAGCTGTTTTTT.

This clonotype appeared a few times. This chain connects TRBV5-1 to TRBJ2-2; TRBD1 matches 7 bases. V dropped 5 bases and J dropped 5; count of bases not matched to a gene: 6. This CDR3 is built from 14 residues. Germline loops: CDR1 SGHRS, CDR2 YFSETQ. The DNA of the CDR3 is TGCGCCAGCAGGGGTACAGGGGAGACCGGGGAGCTGTTTTTT. It specifies CASRGTGETGELFF.

This sequence joins TRBV29-1 and TRBJ2-5; weak D call: TRBD1 (6 bases). The V gene's germline CDR1 is SQVTM and CDR2 ANQGSEA. This CDR3 has 13 amino acids. The V end lost 3 bases, the J end lost 5 bases, and 13 bases lay between the germline ends. CDR3 DNA: TGCAGCGTTGATACAGGGAGTATGGAGACCCAGTACTTC. It is translated as CSVDTGSMETQYF.

This clonotype was detected many times. This sequence joins TRBV5-1 and TRBJ1-1, with 7 bases that match TRBD1. Germline CDR1 is SGHRS and CDR2 is YFSETQ. The CDR3 has 15 amino acids. V lost 0 bases, J lost 2 bases, and 4 bases stayed unmatched. CDR3 sequence (DNA): TGCGCCAGCAGCTTGGGAGACAGGGCCAACACTGAAGCTTTCTTT. The encoded protein is CASSLGDRANTEAFF.

The chain links TRBV5-1 to TRBJ2-7, with TRBD2 matching over 9 bases. This CDR3 has 15 residues. Trimming removed 0 bases from V and 7 bases from J; junction bases left unmatched: 8. Germline CDR1 SGHRS, CDR2 YFSETQ. The CDR3 spells CASSLEVAGVGEQYF. CDR3 nucleotide sequence: TGCGCCAGCAGCTTGGAGGTAGCGGGAGTGGGAGAGCAGTACTTC.

This clonotype has more than one count but fewer than ten. The chain joins TRBV4-3 to TRBJ1-5; D not certain. Trimming removed 5 bases from V and 2 bases from J, with 13 bases in between. This CDR3 contains 15 residues. Looked up from germline, CDR1 is LGHNA and CDR2 is YSLEER. The CDR3 DNA sequence: TGCGCCAGCAGCAAAGGGCAATCGGGCAATCAGCCCCAGCATTTT. This gives the protein CASSKGQSGNQPQHF.

This clonotype has a count of ten or more. The CDR3 sequence: CASSLRQRGGRAHYEQYF. Written as DNA, the CDR3 is TGTGCCAGCAGCTTAAGACAGCGGGGCGGGAGGGCCCACTACGAGCAGTACTTC. J is TRBJ2-7 and V is TRBV5-5; 9 positions match TRBD2. Looked up from germline, CDR1 is SGHKS and CDR2 is YYEKEE (reference sequence). V dropped 2 bases and J dropped 3; count of bases not matched to a gene: 15. The CDR3 contains 18 residues.

In its sample, this clonotype was seen a few times. The chain is built from TRBV7-2 and TRBJ2-2; TRBD2 is a possible D gene (7 bases). From germline, CDR1 is SGHTA and CDR2 FQGNSA. Trimming removed 4 bases at V and 9 bases at J, with 18 bases between. The CDR3 extends over 15 amino acids. Here the CDR3 DNA reads TGTGCCAGCAGCTGGGAGGGAGGGGGTATCAGGGAGCTGTTTTTT. It is translated as CASSWEGGGIRELFF.

This clonotype appeared many times. The genes are TRBV2 and TRBJ1-5; D call uncertain. Germline V gene lookup returns CDR1 SNHLY and CDR2 FYNNEI. V lost 4 bases and J 5 bases, leaving 9 bases between the germline ends. The CDR3 totals 13 residues. This CDR3 reads CASSGSADQPQHF. DNA for the CDR3: TGTGCCAGCAGTGGGTCGGCAGATCAGCCCCAGCATTTT.

This chain connects TRBV7-3 to TRBJ2-5; D ambiguous. V lost 5 bases, J lost 5 bases, and 15 bases lay in between. The CDR3 sequence is 14 residues long. The germline gives CDR1 SGHTA, CDR2 FQGTGA. Here the CDR3 DNA reads TGTGCCAGCAGCCGACAAGCCGGTGTCGAGACCCAGTACTTC. Its protein is CASSRQAGVETQYF.

This clonotype showed up just once. This rearrangement joins TRBV10-2 to TRBJ2-1, with 12 bases that match TRBD2. Germline assignment: CDR1 WSHSY and CDR2 SAAADI. The trim removed 11 bases at V and 6 bases at J, leaving 14 bases unmatched. There are 16 residues in the CDR3. The DNA of the CDR3 is TGCGCCGGACCCGGACTAGCGGGAATAGTTGTCAATGAGCAGTTCTTC. This codes for CAGPGLAGIVVNEQFF.

This chain joins TRBV15 and TRBJ2-7; unclear D gene. The CDR3 has 14 residues. V was pared by 1 base and J by 2 bases, with 9 bases between. The germline gives CDR1 LNHNV, CDR2 YYDKDF (reference sequence). CDR3 sequence (DNA): TGTGCCACCAGCAGAGTGCAAGGACCCTACGAGCAGTACTTC. This sequence encodes CATSRVQGPYEQYF. Looking up the rest from reference TRBV15 and TRBJ2-7 gives the full variable domain: DAMVIQNPRYQVTQFGKPVTLSCSQTLNHNVMYWYQQKSSQAPKLLFHYYDKDFNNEADTPDNFQSRRPNTSFCFLDIRSPGLGDTAMYLCATSRVQGPYEQYFGPGTRLTVT.

In its sample, this clonotype was seen a few times. The J gene is TRBJ1-6, the V gene TRBV9; D is unclear. Per germline, CDR1 SGDLS and CDR2 YYNGEE. CDR3 length equals 14 residues. Trimming stripped 1 base from V and 6 bases from J, with 8 bases between. CDR3 sequence reads: CASSVLSGNSPLHF. In nucleotides, the CDR3 is TGTGCCAGCAGCGTACTTAGCGGTAATTCACCCCTCCACTTT.

The chain employs TRBV6-2 or TRBV6-3 and TRBJ1-5, with D unclear. Trimming removed 2 bases from V and 1 base from J, with 18 bases in between. Germline V gene sequence: CDR1 MNHEY, CDR2 SVGEGT. The CDR3 is made up of 18 amino acids. Here the CDR3 DNA reads TGTGCCAGCAGTTACCGTGCGACGAATCCTCGGAGCAATCAGCCCCAGCATTTT. This gives the protein CASSYRATNPRSNQPQHF.

This chain links TRBV5-1 with TRBJ1-1; D call uncertain. Trimming cost V 4 bases and J 0 bases, with 16 bases left between them. Germline loops: CDR1 SGHRS, CDR2 YFSETQ. CDR3 length: 16 amino acids. The CDR3 is CASSRDPGGLNTEAFF. DNA for the CDR3: TGCGCCAGCAGCCGCGACCCTGGAGGGTTGAACACTGAAGCTTTCTTT.

The chain combines TRBV6-5 with TRBJ2-7, with no clear D. The CDR3 has 11 amino acids. Germline V CDR1 and CDR2: MNHEY, SVGAGI. V was pared by 8 bases and J by 3 bases, with 8 bases between. Written as DNA, the CDR3 is TGTGCCAGCGGACGGAGCTACGAGCAGTACTTC. Translation: CASGRSYEQYF.

At least ten counts were recorded for this clonotype. CDR3 nucleotides: TGCAGTGCTAGAGCGACTGTCTATGGCTACACCTTC. It is translated as CSARATVYGYTF. The chain uses TRBV20-1 and TRBJ1-2; D not resolved. The CDR3 length is 12 residues. V was shortened by 1 base and J by 4 bases, with 7 bases between the two germline ends. CDR1 and CDR2 from the germline V gene are DFQATT and SNEGSKA (reference sequence).

V and J are TRBV5-8 and TRBJ1-5; 9 bases line up with TRBD1. Germline V gene lookup returns CDR1 SGHTS and CDR2 YDEGEE. The CDR3 spans 15 residues. Trimming cost V 3 bases and J 6 bases; bases outside gene matches: 7. Here the CDR3 reads CASSSGQGQGQPQHF. In DNA form, the CDR3 reads TGTGCCAGCAGCTCGGGACAGGGACAGGGTCAGCCCCAGCATTTT.